The clone carrying this T cell receptor beta chain appeared a few times. V lost 4 bases and J lost 8, with 8 bases in between. The CDR3 extends over 12 amino acids. The germline V gene encodes CDR1 KGHDR and CDR2 SFDVKD. The data are from a study of T-cell reconstitution after alpha-beta-depleted transplantation in children. The TCRbeta library incorporated unique molecular identifiers. One entry per CDR3 protein, called by TCRdb with MiXCR from the PCR reads. This table has some 520,000 distinct CDR3 sequences, 32% appearing once. The source of this sequence is a human donor who donated a stem cell graft to a child with aplastic anemia. This sample comprised PBMCs from the stem cell graft donor, obtained from the stem cell graft. V usage is TRBV24-1 and J usage is TRBJ2-1, with a tentative D call TRBD1 (6 bases). In DNA, the CDR3 is TGTGCCACCAGTGAGAACAGGGATGAGCAGTTCTTC. Protein: CATSENRDEQFF.